A single T cell receptor beta chain is shown here with its context. These data originate in a study of blood T cell repertoires in COVID-19. As for the study in general: Sites in the United States, Italy and Spain provided acute and convalescent COVID-19 samples. PBMCs, B-cell-depleted T cells, or T cells were the source of the cDNA or gDNA that made up the material.

The CDR3 extends over 17 amino acids. Germline values: CDR1 KGHSH, CDR2 LQKENI. The V gene end was trimmed by 2 bases and the J gene end by 4 bases; junction bases not matched to a gene: 11. As originally analysed: Reference gene primer amplification gave nucleated cell count estimates. Using immunoSEQ multiplex PCR, the repertoire was profiled, and TCRdb retains in-frame clones only, with some absent. The DNA was the basis for D and trimming; V, J and clone size are from that table. Of 94,000 or so clones in the sample, just over 85% are singletons; the top ten hold 8.1%. The chain is built from TRBV18 and TRBJ2-1, with 7 bases lining up with TRBD2. This receptor was identified in a woman aged 70 to 79 with acute or convalescent COVID-19. The sample consisted of peripheral blood. As DNA, the CDR3 is TGTGCCAGCTCACCAGGGGGGGAGTCCGGCATTTACAATGAGCAGTTCTTC. Its translation is CASSPGGESGIYNEQFF.